These 20 T cell receptor beta chains were all obtained from the same sample, sequenced in a study of beta chain features in type 1 diabetes. Expressed TCRB transcripts were sequenced after all isolated RNA was converted to cDNA. Some clones are missing from TCRdb's copy, which holds only in-frame ones; the method was immunoSEQ multiplex PCR. The profile shows 130,000 to 150,000 clones, over 9.5% of them singletons. The sequencing sample was made of naive CD4+ T cells from blood. The origin of the receptors is a man aged 18 to 30 in good health.

J is TRBJ2-5 and V is TRBV25-1, with TRBD2 matching over 9 bases. Matching the DNA end better, TRBJ2-7 makes the J call doubtful. The CDR3 contains 15 residues. Germline V gene sequence: CDR1 MGHDK, CDR2 SYGVNS. CDR3 residues: CASSERAGGPDEQYF. The CDR3 bases are TGTGCCAGCAGTGAAAGGGCGGGGGGGCCGGACGAGCAGTACTTC.

This clone was recorded once. The chain links TRBV4-1 to TRBJ2-1; D is possibly TRBD2 (5 bases). V lost 1 base and J lost 8, with 21 bases in between. The germline V gene has CDR1 MGHRA and CDR2 YSYEKL. CDR3 length: 17 residues. CDR3 DNA sequence: TGCGCCAGCAGCCAAGTGGGCGCTAGCAAATTAAAGGATGAGCAGTTCTTC. Translation gives CASSQVGASKLKDEQFF.

This clone was seen only a few times. The CDR3 sequence: CASSLDGGAGEQFF. The CDR3 DNA follows: TGTGCCAGCAGCTTGGACGGGGGGGCCGGTGAGCAGTTCTTC. V is TRBV5-4 and J is TRBJ2-1, with 8 bases lining up with TRBD2. CDR3 size: 14 residues. V was clipped by 0 bases and J by 9 bases; unmatched bases: 5. Germline lookup yields CDR1 SGHNT and CDR2 YYREEE (reference sequence). The full variable domain, with the rest looked up from reference TRBV5-4 and TRBJ2-1, is ETGVTQSPTHLIKTRGQQVTLRCSSQSGHNTVSWYQQALGQGPQFIFQYYREEENGRGNFPPRFSGLQFPNYSSELNVNALELDDSALYLCASSLDGGAGEQFFGPGTRLTVL.

This clone was seen more than once but under ten times. The chain has TRBV7-9 and TRBJ1-5, with TRBD1 matching over 11 bases. This CDR3 comprises 15 residues. Looked up from germline, CDR1 is SEHNR and CDR2 is FQNEAQ (reference sequence). The trim removed 4 bases at V and 8 bases at J, leaving 7 bases unmatched. Here the CDR3 reads CASSSGGDRGEPQHF. In DNA form, the CDR3 reads TGTGCCAGCAGCTCGGGGGGGGACAGGGGGGAGCCCCAGCATTTT.

The table lists this clone with a few counts. This rearrangement joins TRBV7-8 to TRBJ1-2; D unclear. Trimming cost V 5 bases and J 0 bases, with 10 bases left between them. CDR1 SGHVS and CDR2 FQNEAQ come from the germline V gene. This CDR3 is 14 amino acids long. CDR3: CASSPGLSNYGYTF. The CDR3 bases are TGTGCCAGCAGCCCCGGACTGTCTAACTATGGCTACACCTTC.

The rearrangement joins TRBV9 to TRBJ1-6, with TRBD1 matching over 7 bases. CDR1 and CDR2 from the germline V gene are SGDLS and YYNGEE. The CDR3 loop spans 14 amino acids. V lost 2 bases, J lost 7 bases, and 3 bases stayed unmatched. CDR3 sequence: CASSVADRNSPLHF. The CDR3 bases are TGTGCCAGCAGCGTCGCGGACAGGAATTCACCCCTCCACTTT.

This sequence joins TRBV7-3 and TRBJ2-2; TRBD2 matches at 8 bases. Per the germline V gene, CDR1 is SGHTA and CDR2 is FQGTGA. This CDR3 region has 14 residues. The ends lost 5 bases at V and 7 bases at J; junction bases unmatched: 6. CDR3 sequence (DNA): TGTGCCAGCAGCCGCGGGGGGATGGGCGGGGAGCTGTTTTTT. Translated, it gives CASSRGGMGGELFF.

In its sample, this clone was seen a few times. This chain connects TRBV6-5 to TRBJ2-7, with a tentative D call TRBD1 (6 bases). Germline values: CDR1 MNHEY, CDR2 SVGAGI. This CDR3 is 12 amino acids long. The V end lost 6 bases, the J end lost 5 bases, and 11 bases lay between the germline ends. The CDR3 DNA is TGTGCCAGCAGGACACAGGGTCACGAGCAGTACTTC. Amino acids: CASRTQGHEQYF.

This rearrangement joins TRBV18 to TRBJ2-3, with 7 bases fitting TRBD2. The trim removed 4 bases at V and 2 bases at J, leaving 6 bases unmatched. The CDR3 runs to 15 residues. CDR1 and CDR2 (germline): KGHSH, LQKENI. The CDR3 reads CASSLRGVPTDTQYF. The CDR3 coding sequence is TGTGCCAGCTCACTCCGGGGGGTTCCCACAGATACGCAGTATTTT.

V gene TRBV29-1 combines with J gene TRBJ1-1; tentatively, D is TRBD1 (6 bases). CDR1 is SQVTM and CDR2 is ANQGSEA in the germline V gene. CDR3 length equals 11 residues. Trimming left V 2 bases short and J 8 bases short, with 9 bases between. This CDR3 reads CSVEPGQEAFF. CDR3 nucleotide sequence: TGCAGCGTTGAACCGGGACAAGAAGCTTTCTTT.

The rearrangement joins TRBV6-6 to TRBJ2-7; 9 positions agree with TRBD1. From germline, CDR1 is MNHNY and CDR2 SVGAGI (reference sequence). The V and J ends lost 6 bases and 4 bases, in that order; junction bases with no gene match: 7. The CDR3 totals 14 residues. CDR3 residues: CASRTGTGIYEQYF. CDR3 nucleotides: TGTGCCAGCAGGACCGGGACAGGGATTTACGAGCAGTACTTC.

This clone has more than one count but fewer than ten. This chain joins TRBV7-9 and TRBJ1-3, with D perhaps matching TRBD1 (5 bases). Trimming took 5 bases from V and 0 from J, leaving 14 bases between them. Germline V gene data show CDR1 as SEHNR and CDR2 as FQNEAQ (reference sequence). This CDR3 region has 16 residues. The CDR3 DNA reads as TGTGCCAGCAGCCCGGGGGGATCGGCCTCTGGAAACACCATATATTTT. Translating gives CASSPGGSASGNTIYF. Full variable domain (outside the CDR3, taken from reference TRBV7-9 and TRBJ1-3): DTGVSQNPRHKITKRGQNVTFRCDPISEHNRLYWYRQTLGQGPEFLTYFQNEAQLEKSRLLSDRFSAERPKGSFSTLEIQRTEQGDSAMYLCASSPGGSASGNTIYFGEGSWLTVV.

This clone has a single count. This chain connects TRBV19 to TRBJ1-1, with TRBD1 identical over 9 bases. Germline lookup yields CDR1 LNHDA and CDR2 SQIVND (reference sequence). V trimming: 3 bases; J trimming: 11 bases; junction bases outside the gene matches: 10. The CDR3 totals 14 residues. The CDR3 bases are TGTGCCAGTAGTATGGGACAGGGAATTCCCATGGCTTTCTTT. Its protein product is CASSMGQGIPMAFF.

The DNA of the CDR3 is TGTGCCAGCTCACCGGAACCGGGACAGGGAAATTCACCCCTCCACTTT. This gives the protein CASSPEPGQGNSPLHF. The V and J genes are TRBV18 and TRBJ1-6; 9 bases line up with TRBD1. Losses at the gene ends were 3 bases for V and 7 bases for J; bases not matched to a gene: 7. This CDR3 has 16 residues. Germline V gene sequence: CDR1 KGHSH, CDR2 LQKENI.

The chain links TRBV19 to TRBJ2-1, with 8 nucleotides matching TRBD1. Trimming removed 9 bases from V and 8 bases from J; junction bases left unmatched: 9. Germline lookup yields CDR1 LNHDA and CDR2 SQIVND (reference sequence). The CDR3 is 13 amino acids. The CDR3 loop is CASRTGHGDEQFF. CDR3 sequence (DNA): TGTGCCAGCCGGACAGGGCACGGGGATGAGCAGTTCTTC.

The sample holds a few counts of this clone. The rearrangement uses TRBV29-1 and TRBJ1-1; TRBD1 matches at 8 bases. Trimming removed 2 bases from V and 4 bases from J; junction bases left unmatched: 3. Germline-derived CDR1 and CDR2 are SQVTM and ANQGSEA. The CDR3 is 13 amino acids. CDR3 sequence (DNA): TGCAGCGTTGAAAGCCAGGGGGCCACTGAAGCTTTCTTT. This translates into CSVESQGATEAFF.

This clone has just a few counts. This chain links TRBV27 with TRBJ2-3; the D is unclear. Germline CDR1 MNHEY, CDR2 SMNVEV (reference sequence). Trimming cost V 5 bases and J 1 base, with 16 bases left between them. The CDR3 spans 16 residues. In DNA form, the CDR3 reads TGTGCCAGCAGTCAATCTCGTATAGCCGGCACAGATACGCAGTATTTT. It codes for CASSQSRIAGTDTQYF.

There are a few counts of this clone. The V gene is TRBV18, the J gene TRBJ2-3; TRBD1 matches at 9 bases. V shed 3 bases and J 4 bases; nucleotides not matched to a gene: 2. The germline V gene encodes CDR1 KGHSH and CDR2 LQKENI. The CDR3 extends over 14 amino acids. DNA of the CDR3: TGTGCCAGCTCACCCGGGACAGGGTCAGATACGCAGTATTTT. Translating it yields CASSPGTGSDTQYF.

The chain has TRBV29-1 and TRBJ2-7; 9 bases are shared with TRBD2. Unmatched junction bases numbered 11, after V lost 7 bases and J lost 4 bases. CDR1 is SQVTM, CDR2 ANQGSEA, per germline. This CDR3 has 14 amino acids. The CDR3 nucleotides read TGCAGCGCTGGGCGAGCGGGGGGCATATACGAGCAGTACTTC. This gives the protein CSAGRAGGIYEQYF.

V is TRBV6-5 and J is TRBJ2-5; D ambiguous. The V gene lost 5 bases and the J gene lost 5 bases, with 6 bases spanning the gap. The V gene's germline CDR1 is MNHEY and CDR2 SVGAGI. This CDR3 has 11 amino acids. The CDR3 nucleotides read TGTGCCAGCAGTACCGGGGAGACCCAGTACTTC. Protein product: CASSTGETQYF.